This T cell receptor beta chain was obtained from a study of T cell repertoires in cytomegalovirus infection. At the level of the study: Newly reported HLA-C-restricted and thoroughly characterized HLA-B-restricted CMV epitopes were employed. Indicated by public TCR beta signatures were CMV infection and matching HLA type. Study results and limitations: Dominant in the ex vivo response were TCR beta clonotypes restricted by HLA-C and specific for CMV. Based on cumulative public TCR beta family frequency, carriers of CMV plus the relevant HLA were identified.

With regard to this clonotype: Its antigen is not identified.

TCRdb called the reads again in MiXCR, with one record for every CDR3 protein. The sample shows approximately 390,000 distinct CDR3 sequences, about 35% of them seen only once. The CDR3 is 15 residues long. V was pared by 2 bases and J by 0 bases, with 10 bases between. V usage is TRBV12-3 or TRBV12-4 and J usage is TRBJ1-1; maybe TRBD1 (5 bases). The TCR originated in a human donor in good health (CMV status not recorded). Some clones in this sample may be carry-over from other donors' samples. Sequenced here: cultured PBMCs, sampled from culture after CMV antigen stimulation. The CDR3 sequence: CASSLQGSVNTEAFF. CDR3 sequence (DNA): TGTGCCAGCAGTTTACAGGGTTCAGTGAACACTGAAGCTTTCTTT.